The entry below gives a single TCR beta chain sequence along with its context. This sample was taken from a study of identical twins. Using its own MiXCR run on the 5' RACE reads, TCRdb lists one record per CDR3 protein. The sample consists of approximately 210,000 distinct CDR3 sequences, around 9.6% of them appearing once. Sequenced sample: memory (CD45RO+) T cells sorted from blood. The TCR sequence derives from a young woman in good health.

This chain's CDR3 is CVRGLSSYNEQFF. CDR3 nucleotide sequence: TGTGTCAGGGGATTGTCGAGCTACAATGAGCAGTTCTTC. This chain uses TRBV27 with TRBJ2-1, with TRBD1 as a possible D gene (6 bases). The CDR3 length is 13 residues. Germline-derived CDR1 and CDR2 are MNHEY and SMNVEV (reference sequence).